The present T cell receptor (beta chain) was sequenced within a study of untreated major depressive disorder. Measured with immunoSEQ multiplex PCR; TCRdb has only the in-frame clones, and not every one. The repertoire holds about 20,000 clones, with roughly 86% as singletons. The CDR3 loop spans 18 amino acids. CDR1 and CDR2 (germline): MNHEY, SMNVEV (reference sequence). The V gene end was trimmed by 1 base and the J gene end by 2 bases; junction bases not matched to a gene: 13. The V call is TRBV27, the J call TRBJ2-7; 8 positions agree with TRBD1. Sample: CD4+ T cells from PBMCs. This TCR was recovered from a woman aged 30 to 39 in good health. The CDR3 region has the DNA TGTGCCAGCAGTTTATGGGGGACAGGCCGGAAGGGCACCTACGAGCAGTACTTC. Translating gives CASSLWGTGRKGTYEQYF.